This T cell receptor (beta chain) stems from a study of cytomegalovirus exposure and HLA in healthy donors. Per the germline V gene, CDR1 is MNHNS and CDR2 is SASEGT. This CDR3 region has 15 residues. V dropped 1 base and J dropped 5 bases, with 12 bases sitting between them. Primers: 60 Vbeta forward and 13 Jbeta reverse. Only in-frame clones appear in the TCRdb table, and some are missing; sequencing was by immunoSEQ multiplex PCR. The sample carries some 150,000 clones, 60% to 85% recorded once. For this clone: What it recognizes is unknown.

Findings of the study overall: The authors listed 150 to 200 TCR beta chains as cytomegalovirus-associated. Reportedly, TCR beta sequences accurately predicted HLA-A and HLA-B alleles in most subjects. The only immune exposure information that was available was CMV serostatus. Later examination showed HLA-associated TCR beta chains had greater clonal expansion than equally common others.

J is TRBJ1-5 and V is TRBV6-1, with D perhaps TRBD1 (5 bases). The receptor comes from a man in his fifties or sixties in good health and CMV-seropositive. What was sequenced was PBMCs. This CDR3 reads CASSEVGRVYQPQHF. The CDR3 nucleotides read TGTGCCAGCAGTGAAGTGGGCAGGGTTTATCAGCCCCAGCATTTT.